This TCR beta chain was observed in a study of tumor-infiltrating lymphocytes in primary liver carcinoma. Study-level background: Ages ranged from 30 to 69, with HCC or mixed HCC-cholangiocarcinoma. Roughly 3.5 to 8 million productive TCRbeta reads came from each sample, comparable across tissue types.

The researchers produced TCR beta cDNA from approximately 0.45 ug total RNA with a constant-region primer. Libraries of TCR beta came from three nested multiplex PCR rounds with slightly modified ARM-PCR. TRBV1-TRBV30 forward primers paired with a C-beta reverse primer drove the first two PCR rounds, about 11 cycles each. TCRdb re-analysed the multiplex PCR reads in MiXCR, keeping a single row per CDR3 protein. The profile shows more than 150,000 distinct CDR3 sequences, 60% of them singletons. Germline CDR1 reads SGHAT; CDR2 reads FQNNGV. The CDR3 contains 17 residues. They got blood RNA out of unsorted whole blood and also pulled out germline DNA. Patients were chronically HBV-infected and treatment-naive. The researchers drew about 4 milliliters of peripheral blood before surgery. About this clonotype: This may come from a read error, since a much larger clone is one base off.

The source of this sequence is a middle-aged man with primary liver carcinoma and hepatitis B virus infection. Sequencing was carried out using peripheral blood. The chain recombines TRBV11-2 with TRBJ2-1, with 14 bases aligning to TRBD2. The closer fit of TRBJ2-7 to the DNA end suggests the J call may be wrong. The CDR3 sequence is CASSLGRLAGGSNEQYF. The CDR3 DNA is TGTGCCAGCAGCTTAGGGAGACTAGCGGGAGGGTCCAATGAGCAGTACTTC.